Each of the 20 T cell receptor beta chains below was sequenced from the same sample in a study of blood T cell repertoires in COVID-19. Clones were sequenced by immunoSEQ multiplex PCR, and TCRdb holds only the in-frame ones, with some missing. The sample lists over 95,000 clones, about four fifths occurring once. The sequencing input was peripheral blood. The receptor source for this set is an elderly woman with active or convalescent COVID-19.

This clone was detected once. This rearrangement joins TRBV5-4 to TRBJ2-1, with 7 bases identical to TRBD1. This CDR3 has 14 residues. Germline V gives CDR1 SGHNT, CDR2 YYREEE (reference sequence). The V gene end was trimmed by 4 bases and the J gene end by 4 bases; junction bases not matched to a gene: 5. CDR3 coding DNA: TGTGCCAGCAGCACCGGACAGGCGTACAATGAGCAGTTCTTC. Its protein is CASSTGQAYNEQFF. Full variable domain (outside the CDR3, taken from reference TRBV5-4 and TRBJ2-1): ETGVTQSPTHLIKTRGQQVTLRCSSQSGHNTVSWYQQALGQGPQFIFQYYREEENGRGNFPPRFSGLQFPNYSSELNVNALELDDSALYLCASSTGQAYNEQFFGPGTRLTVL.

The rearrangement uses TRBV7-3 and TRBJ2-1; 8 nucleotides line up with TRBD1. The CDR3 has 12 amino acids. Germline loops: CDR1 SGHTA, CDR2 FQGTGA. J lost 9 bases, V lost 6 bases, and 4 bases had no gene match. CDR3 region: CASSPQGGEQFF. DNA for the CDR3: TGTGCCAGCAGTCCACAGGGGGGTGAGCAGTTCTTC.

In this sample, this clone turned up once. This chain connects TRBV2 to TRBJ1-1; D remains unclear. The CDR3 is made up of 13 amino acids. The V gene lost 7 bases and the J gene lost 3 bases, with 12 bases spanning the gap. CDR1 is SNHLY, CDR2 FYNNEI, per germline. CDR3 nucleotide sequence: TGTGCCAGCAACCCACTGGTTGACACTGAAGCTTTCTTT. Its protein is CASNPLVDTEAFF.

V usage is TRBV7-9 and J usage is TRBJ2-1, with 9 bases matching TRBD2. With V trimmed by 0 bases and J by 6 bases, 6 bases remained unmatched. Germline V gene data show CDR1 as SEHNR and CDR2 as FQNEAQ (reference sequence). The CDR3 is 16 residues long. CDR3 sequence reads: CASSLAGLALGNEQFF. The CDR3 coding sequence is TGTGCCAGCAGCTTAGCGGGACTAGCTTTAGGCAATGAGCAGTTCTTC.

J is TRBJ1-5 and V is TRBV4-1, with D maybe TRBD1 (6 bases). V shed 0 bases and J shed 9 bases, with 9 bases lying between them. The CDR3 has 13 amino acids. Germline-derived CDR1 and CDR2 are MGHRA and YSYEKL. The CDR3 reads CASSQDRGLPQHF. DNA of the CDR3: TGCGCCAGCAGCCAAGACAGGGGTTTGCCCCAGCATTTT.

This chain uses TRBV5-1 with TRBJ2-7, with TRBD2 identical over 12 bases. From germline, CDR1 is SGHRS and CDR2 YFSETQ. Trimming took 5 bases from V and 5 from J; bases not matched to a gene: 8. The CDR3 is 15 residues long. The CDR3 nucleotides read TGCGCCAGCAGTCCGCTACTAGCGGGAGGAAACGAGCAGTACTTC. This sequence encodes CASSPLLAGGNEQYF.

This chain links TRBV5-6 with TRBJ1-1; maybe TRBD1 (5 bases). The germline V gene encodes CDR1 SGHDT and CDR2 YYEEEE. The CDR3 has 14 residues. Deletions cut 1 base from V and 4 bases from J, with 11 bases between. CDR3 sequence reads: CASSLFYDSTEAFF. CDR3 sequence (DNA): TGTGCCAGCAGCTTGTTTTATGACAGCACTGAAGCTTTCTTT.

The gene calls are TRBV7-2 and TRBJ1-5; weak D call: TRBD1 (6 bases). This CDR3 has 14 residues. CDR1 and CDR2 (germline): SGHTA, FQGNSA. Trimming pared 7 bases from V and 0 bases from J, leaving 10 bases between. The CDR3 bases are TGTGCCAGCATCCAGGGGTATAGCAATCAGCCCCAGCATTTT. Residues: CASIQGYSNQPQHF. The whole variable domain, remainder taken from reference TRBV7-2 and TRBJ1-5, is GAGVSQSPSNKVTEKGKDVELRCDPISGHTALYWYRQSLGQGLEFLIYFQGNSAPDKSGLPSDRFSAERTGGSVSTLTIQRTQQEDSAVYLCASIQGYSNQPQHFGDGTRLSIL.

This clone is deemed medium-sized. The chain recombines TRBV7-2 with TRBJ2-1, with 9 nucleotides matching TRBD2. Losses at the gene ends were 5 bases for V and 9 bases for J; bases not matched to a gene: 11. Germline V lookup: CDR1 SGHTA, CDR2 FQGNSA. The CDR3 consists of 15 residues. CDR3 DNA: TGTGCCAGCAGCCTTCAACCGACTAGCGGAGGTGAGCAGTTCTTC. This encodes CASSLQPTSGGEQFF.

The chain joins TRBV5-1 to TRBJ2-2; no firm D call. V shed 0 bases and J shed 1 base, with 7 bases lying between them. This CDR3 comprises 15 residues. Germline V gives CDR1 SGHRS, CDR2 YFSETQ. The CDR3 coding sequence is TGCGCCAGCAGCTTGGACGGGTGGAACACCGGGGAGCTGTTTTTT. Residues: CASSLDGWNTGELFF.

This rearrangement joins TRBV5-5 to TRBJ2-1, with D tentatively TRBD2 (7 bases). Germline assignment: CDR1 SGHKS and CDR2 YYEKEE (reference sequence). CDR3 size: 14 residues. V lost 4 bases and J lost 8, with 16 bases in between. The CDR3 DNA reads TGTGCCAGCAGCCGGCCGGGGGGCGAGGATGAGCAGTTCTTC. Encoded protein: CASSRPGGEDEQFF.

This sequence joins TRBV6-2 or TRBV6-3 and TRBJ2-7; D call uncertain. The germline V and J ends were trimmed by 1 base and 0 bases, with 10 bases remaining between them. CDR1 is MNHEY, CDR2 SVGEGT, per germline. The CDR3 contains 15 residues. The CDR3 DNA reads TGTGCCAGCAGTTACTTGGGCAGTCACTCCTACGAGCAGTACTTC. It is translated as CASSYLGSHSYEQYF.

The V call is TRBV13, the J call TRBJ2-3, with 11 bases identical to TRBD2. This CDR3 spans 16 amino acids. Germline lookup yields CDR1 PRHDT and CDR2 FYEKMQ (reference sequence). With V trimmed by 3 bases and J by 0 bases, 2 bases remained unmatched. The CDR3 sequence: CASSFWTSGSTDTQYF. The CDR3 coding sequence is TGTGCCAGCAGCTTTTGGACTAGCGGGAGCACAGATACGCAGTATTTT.

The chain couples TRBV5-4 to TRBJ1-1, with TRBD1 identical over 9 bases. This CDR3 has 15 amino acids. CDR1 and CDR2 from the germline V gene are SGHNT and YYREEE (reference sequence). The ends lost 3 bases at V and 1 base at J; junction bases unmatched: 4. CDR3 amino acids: CASSWETGGNTEAFF. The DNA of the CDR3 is TGTGCCAGCAGCTGGGAGACAGGGGGGAACACTGAAGCTTTCTTT.

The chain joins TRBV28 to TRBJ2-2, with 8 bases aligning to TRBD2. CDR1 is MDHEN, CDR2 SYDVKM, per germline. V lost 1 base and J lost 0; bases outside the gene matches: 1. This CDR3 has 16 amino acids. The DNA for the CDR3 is TGTGCCAGCAGTTTATTTAGCGGGACGAACACCGGGGAGCTGTTTTTT. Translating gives CASSLFSGTNTGELFF.

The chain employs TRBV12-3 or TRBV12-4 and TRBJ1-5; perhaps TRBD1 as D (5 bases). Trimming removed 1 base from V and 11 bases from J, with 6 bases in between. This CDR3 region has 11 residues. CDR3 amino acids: CASSLEGSQHF. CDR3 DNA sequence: TGTGCCAGCAGTTTAGAGGGGTCCCAGCATTTT.

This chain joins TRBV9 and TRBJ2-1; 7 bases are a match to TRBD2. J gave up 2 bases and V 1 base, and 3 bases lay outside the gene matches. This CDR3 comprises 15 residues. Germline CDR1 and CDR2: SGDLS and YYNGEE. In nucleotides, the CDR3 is TGTGCCAGCAGCGTAAACGGGAGGACCTACAATGAGCAGTTCTTC. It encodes CASSVNGRTYNEQFF.

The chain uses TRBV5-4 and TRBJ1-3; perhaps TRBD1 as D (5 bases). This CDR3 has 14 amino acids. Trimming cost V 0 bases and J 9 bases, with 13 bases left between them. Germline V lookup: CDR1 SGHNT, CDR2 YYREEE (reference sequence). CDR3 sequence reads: CASSLVGQPGTIYF. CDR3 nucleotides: TGTGCCAGCAGCTTGGTTGGACAACCGGGCACCATATATTTT. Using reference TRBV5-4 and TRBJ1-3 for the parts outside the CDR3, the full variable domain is ETGVTQSPTHLIKTRGQQVTLRCSSQSGHNTVSWYQQALGQGPQFIFQYYREEENGRGNFPPRFSGLQFPNYSSELNVNALELDDSALYLCASSLVGQPGTIYFGEGSWLTVV.

The CDR3 region has the DNA TGCAGCGTTGAAGGCAGGTTAGGTGGAAACACCATATATTTT. The encoded protein is CSVEGRLGGNTIYF. The chain links TRBV29-1 to TRBJ1-3; D not resolved. CDR3 length: 14 residues. CDR1 and CDR2 (germline): SQVTM, ANQGSEA. V was shortened by 1 base and J by 3 bases, with 10 bases between the two germline ends.

This CDR3 is CASHGLAGEKPYEQYF. As DNA, the CDR3 is TGTGCCAGCCACGGACTAGCGGGAGAGAAACCGTACGAGCAGTACTTC. The V and J genes are TRBV27 and TRBJ2-7, with TRBD2 matching over 13 bases. In germline, CDR1 is MNHEY, CDR2 SMNVEV (reference sequence). The CDR3 loop spans 16 amino acids. The trim removed 8 bases at V and 4 bases at J, leaving 11 bases unmatched.